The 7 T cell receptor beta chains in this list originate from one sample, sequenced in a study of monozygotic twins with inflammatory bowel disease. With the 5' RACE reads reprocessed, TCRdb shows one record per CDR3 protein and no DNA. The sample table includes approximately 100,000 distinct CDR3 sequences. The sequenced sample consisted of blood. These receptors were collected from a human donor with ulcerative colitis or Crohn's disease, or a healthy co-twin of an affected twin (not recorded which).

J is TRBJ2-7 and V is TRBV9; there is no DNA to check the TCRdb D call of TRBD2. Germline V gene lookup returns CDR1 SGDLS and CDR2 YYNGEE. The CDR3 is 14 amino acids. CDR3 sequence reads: CASSVGGATYEQYF.

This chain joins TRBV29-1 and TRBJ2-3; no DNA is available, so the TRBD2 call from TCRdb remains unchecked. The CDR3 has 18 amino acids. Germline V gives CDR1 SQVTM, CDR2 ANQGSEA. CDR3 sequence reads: CSVKGLAGGAHGIDTQYF.

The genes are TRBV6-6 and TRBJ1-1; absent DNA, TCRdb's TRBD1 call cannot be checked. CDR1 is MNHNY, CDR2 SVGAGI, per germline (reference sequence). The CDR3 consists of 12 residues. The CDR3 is CASRGGLGQAFF.

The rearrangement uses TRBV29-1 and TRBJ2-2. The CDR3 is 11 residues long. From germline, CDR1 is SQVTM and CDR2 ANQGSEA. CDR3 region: CSVRQTGELFF.

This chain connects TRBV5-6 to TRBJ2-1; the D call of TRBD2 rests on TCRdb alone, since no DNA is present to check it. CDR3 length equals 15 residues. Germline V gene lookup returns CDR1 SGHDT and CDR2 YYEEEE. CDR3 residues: CASRLAGKKYNEQFF.

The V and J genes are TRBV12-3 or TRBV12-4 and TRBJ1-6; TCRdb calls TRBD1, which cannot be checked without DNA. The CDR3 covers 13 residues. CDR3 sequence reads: CASRDTYNSPLHF.

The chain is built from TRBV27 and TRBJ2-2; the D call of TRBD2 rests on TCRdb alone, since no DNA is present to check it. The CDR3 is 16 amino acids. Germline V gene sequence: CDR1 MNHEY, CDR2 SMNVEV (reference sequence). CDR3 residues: CASRLAGGVGFGELFF.